Detailed here is one T cell receptor (beta chain). This sample is drawn from a study of blood T cells in healthy people across ages. PBMCs numbering at least 7 million were isolated per sample. Germline V gene lookup returns CDR1 MNHEY and CDR2 SVGAGI. CDR3 length equals 15 residues. Alongside a J-beta primer mix, a sample-barcoded 5' primer served in a second PCR lasting roughly 6 to 11 cycles. TCRdb re-derived calls from the 5' RACE reads in MiXCR, one entry per CDR3 protein. The sample includes about 1,500,000 distinct CDR3 sequences, 28% seen only once; the top ten take more than 6%. The chain employs TRBV6-5 and TRBJ2-7; D could derive from TRBD1 or TRBD2 (5 bases each). The assigned J gene may be wrong: the sequence end matches TRBJ2-5 better. The sequenced sample was blood. This clonotype was obtained from a woman in her thirties in good health. The DNA of the CDR3 is TGTGCCAGCAGTTACTCAATACGGGGCGGGGAGACCCAGTACTTC. This encodes CASSYSIRGGETQYF.